Listed here are 21 T cell receptor beta chains from one sample, sequenced in a study of OX40 agonist ivuxolimab in advanced cancers. Sequencing used immunoSEQ multiplex PCR; TCRdb keeps in-frame clones, though not all of them. The sample lists 35,000 to 45,000 clones; about 90% were seen once. The sample in question was CD4+ or CD8+ T cells sorted from blood, obtained in a trial of the OX40 agonist ivuxolimab. The receptors derive from an adult with an advanced solid tumor such as melanoma, head and neck, liver or kidney cancer.

DNA of the CDR3: TGTGCCAGCAGTGAGGGAGGTGGCTACACCTTC. This sequence encodes CASSEGGGYTF. The chain carries TRBV6-4 and TRBJ1-2, with D unresolved. CDR3 length: 11 residues. Trimming stripped 3 bases from V and 7 bases from J, with 6 bases between. CDR1 and CDR2 (germline): MRHNA, SNTAGT.

The J gene is TRBJ1-1, the V gene TRBV10-3; possible D gene TRBD1, 5 bases. The V end was cut by 0 bases, the J end by 0 bases, with 8 bases between. Germline lookup yields CDR1 ENHRY and CDR2 SYGVKD. This CDR3 spans 15 amino acids. The CDR3 nucleotides read TGTGCCATCAGTGAGTCTGGGGGTTTGAACACTGAAGCTTTCTTT. Translation gives CAISESGGLNTEAFF.

This chain connects TRBV2 to TRBJ1-5, with 7 bases identical to TRBD1. V trimming: 3 bases; J trimming: 0 bases; junction bases outside the gene matches: 8. This CDR3 comprises 17 residues. Germline lookup yields CDR1 SNHLY and CDR2 FYNNEI. The CDR3, as DNA: TGTGCCAGCAGTGACCGGCAGGGGGTGTATAGCAATCAGCCCCAGCATTTT. Protein product: CASSDRQGVYSNQPQHF.

The chain links TRBV9 to TRBJ2-5; D unresolved. The CDR3 runs 20 residues. V shed 4 bases and J shed 5 bases, with 33 bases lying between them. Germline V gene sequence: CDR1 SGDLS, CDR2 YYNGEE. The CDR3 sequence: CASSPLCGRGFRKRPETQYF. The CDR3 nucleotides are TGTGCCAGCAGCCCCCTTTGCGGCAGAGGCTTTAGGAAAAGGCCGGAGACCCAGTACTTC.

Only one count was recorded for this clone. The chain is built from TRBV30 and TRBJ2-7, with TRBD1 identical over 7 bases. This CDR3 region has 11 residues. Trimming took 7 bases from V and 3 from J; bases not matched to a gene: 3. Germline V CDR1 and CDR2: GTSNPN, SVGIG (reference sequence). The CDR3 loop is CAYRDSYEQYF. The DNA for the CDR3 is TGTGCCTACCGGGACAGCTACGAGCAGTACTTC.

The J gene is TRBJ2-7, the V gene TRBV19; D might be TRBD1 or TRBD2, each matching 5 bases. This CDR3 is built from 14 residues. V was shortened by 5 bases and J by 1 base, with 12 bases between the two germline ends. Germline CDR1 and CDR2: LNHDA and SQIVND (reference sequence). CDR3 nucleotide sequence: TGTGCCAGTAGTCCCCGGGACGGGTCCTACGAGCAGTACTTC. Protein product: CASSPRDGSYEQYF.

Details on this clone: The sample contains more than one DNA sequence encoding this CDR3. J is TRBJ2-7 and V is TRBV4-1, with 10 nucleotides matching TRBD1. Germline-derived CDR1 and CDR2 are MGHRA and YSYEKL. J was trimmed by 0 bases and V by 1 base; bases with no gene match: 0. The CDR3 runs 15 residues. This chain's CDR3 is CASSQGTGGSYEQYF. The CDR3 DNA reads as TGCGCCAGCAGCCAAGGGACAGGGGGCTCCTACGAGCAGTACTTC.

The chain employs TRBV4-2 and TRBJ2-1, with a possible D match to TRBD1 (6 bases). This CDR3 has 18 residues. V lost 0 bases and J 4 bases, leaving 19 bases between the germline ends. CDR1 LGHNA and CDR2 YNFKEQ come from the germline V gene. The CDR3 coding sequence is TGTGCCAGCAGCCAAGAAGCTTACAGGGCGGTCGAGTACAATGAGCAGTTCTTC. It codes for CASSQEAYRAVEYNEQFF.

CDR3 region: CASSQDVGGGNTEAFF. CDR3 bases: TGTGCCAGCAGCCAAGATGTTGGAGGAGGGAACACTGAAGCTTTCTTT. The chain combines TRBV14 with TRBJ1-1; the D is unclear. This CDR3 is 16 amino acids long. Trimming shortened V by 0 bases and J by 1 base, and 12 bases separated the two germline ends. The V gene's germline CDR1 is SGHDN and CDR2 FVKESK.

J is TRBJ1-1 and V is TRBV4-1, with TRBD1 as a possible D gene (6 bases). Germline assignment: CDR1 MGHRA and CDR2 YSYEKL. Trimming removed 8 bases from V and 4 bases from J, with 17 bases in between. This CDR3 spans 14 amino acids. The CDR3 reads CASLPNRDVTEAFF. In DNA, the CDR3 is TGCGCCAGCCTCCCTAACAGGGATGTCACTGAAGCTTTCTTT.

The chain joins TRBV4-1 to TRBJ2-7, with D perhaps given as TRBD1 or TRBD2 (5 bases each). There are 14 residues in the CDR3. Germline V lookup: CDR1 MGHRA, CDR2 YSYEKL. V was pared by 4 bases and J by 0 bases, with 10 bases between. This CDR3 reads CASSPGTASYEQYF. CDR3 in DNA: TGCGCCAGCAGCCCCGGGACGGCCTCCTACGAGCAGTACTTC.

The chain couples TRBV30 to TRBJ2-7; D not resolved. Germline assignment: CDR1 GTSNPN and CDR2 SVGIG (reference sequence). The CDR3 covers 14 residues. V lost 3 bases to trimming and J lost 3 bases, with 15 bases between them. The CDR3 DNA reads TGTGCCTGGAGAGTTCCGGGCCCTGGCTACGAGCAGTACTTC. This codes for CAWRVPGPGYEQYF.

The chain links TRBV6-1 to TRBJ1-2; 12 nucleotides match TRBD1. Germline CDR1 and CDR2: MNHNS and SASEGT. V lost 4 bases, J lost 6 bases, and 3 bases stayed unmatched. This CDR3 is 14 amino acids long. The CDR3: CASSAGTGGHGYTF. For the CDR3, the DNA is TGTGCCAGCAGTGCCGGGACAGGGGGCCATGGCTACACCTTC.

V and J are TRBV7-9 and TRBJ1-2; 7 bases map to TRBD1. Germline assignment: CDR1 SEHNR and CDR2 FQNEAQ (reference sequence). This CDR3 has 14 amino acids. Trimming took 0 bases from V and 3 from J; bases not matched to a gene: 1. The CDR3 loop reads CASSLADRHYGYTF. The CDR3 DNA sequence: TGTGCCAGCAGCTTAGCGGACAGGCACTATGGCTACACCTTC.

The V and J genes are TRBV6-5 and TRBJ2-2; D gene unclear. This CDR3 contains 14 residues. Deletions cut 5 bases from V and 7 bases from J, with 14 bases between. CDR1 MNHEY and CDR2 SVGAGI come from the germline V gene. The CDR3 region is CASSDLRTDGELFF. The CDR3 coding sequence is TGTGCCAGCAGTGACCTTCGGACCGACGGGGAGCTGTTTTTT.

The genes are TRBV27 and TRBJ2-7, with D maybe TRBD2 (7 bases). The V end was cut by 1 base, the J end by 2 bases, with 18 bases between. Germline V gene sequence: CDR1 MNHEY, CDR2 SMNVEV (reference sequence). The CDR3 has 17 residues. The CDR3 reads CASSLYGGRGFPYEQYF. In nucleotides, the CDR3 is TGTGCCAGCAGTTTATATGGGGGGAGGGGGTTCCCCTACGAGCAGTACTTC.

The rearrangement joins TRBV19 to TRBJ2-2; 8 bases line up with TRBD2. Germline CDR1 LNHDA, CDR2 SQIVND (reference sequence). CDR3 length: 15 amino acids. V was clipped by 1 base and J by 4 bases; unmatched bases: 2. In DNA form, the CDR3 reads TGTGCCAGTAGTATAGTAGCGGGGACCACCGGGGAGCTGTTTTTT. It specifies CASSIVAGTTGELFF.

This clone occurred a few times. The CDR3 is CASRKGKTTSNYGYTF. As DNA, the CDR3 is TGTGCCAGCAGGAAAGGGAAAACGACCTCTAACTATGGCTACACCTTC. J is TRBJ1-2 and V is TRBV5-6; D is ambiguous. V was pared by 5 bases and J by 0 bases, with 17 bases between. CDR1 and CDR2 from the germline V gene are SGHDT and YYEEEE. The CDR3 consists of 16 residues.

The genes are TRBV27 and TRBJ2-2, with D unresolved. The CDR3 runs 12 residues. The germline gives CDR1 MNHEY, CDR2 SMNVEV (reference sequence). V was shortened by 5 bases and J by 6 bases, with 7 bases between the two germline ends. The CDR3 DNA reads as TGTGCCAGCAGTAGTCCCCCCGGGGAGCTGTTTTTT. It specifies CASSSPPGELFF.

The chain combines TRBV13 with TRBJ1-1, with a weak D call TRBD1 (5 bases). This CDR3 is built from 15 residues. With 2 bases removed from V and 1 base from J, the gap between germline ends came to 11 bases. Germline V gene lookup returns CDR1 PRHDT and CDR2 FYEKMQ (reference sequence). CDR3 DNA sequence: TGTGCCAGCAGCTTAAGTGACAGAAGGAACACTGAAGCTTTCTTT. Amino acids: CASSLSDRRNTEAFF.

For the CDR3, the DNA is TGTGCCAGCAGTTACGGCTGGGGAGGGGGCCTCTATGGCTACACCTTC. Protein sequence: CASSYGWGGGLYGYTF. This rearrangement joins TRBV6-5 to TRBJ1-2, with 7 bases that match TRBD1. The germline gives CDR1 MNHEY, CDR2 SVGAGI. CDR3 length equals 16 residues. Germline trimming cut 2 bases from V and 4 bases from J; bases unmatched to any gene: 10.